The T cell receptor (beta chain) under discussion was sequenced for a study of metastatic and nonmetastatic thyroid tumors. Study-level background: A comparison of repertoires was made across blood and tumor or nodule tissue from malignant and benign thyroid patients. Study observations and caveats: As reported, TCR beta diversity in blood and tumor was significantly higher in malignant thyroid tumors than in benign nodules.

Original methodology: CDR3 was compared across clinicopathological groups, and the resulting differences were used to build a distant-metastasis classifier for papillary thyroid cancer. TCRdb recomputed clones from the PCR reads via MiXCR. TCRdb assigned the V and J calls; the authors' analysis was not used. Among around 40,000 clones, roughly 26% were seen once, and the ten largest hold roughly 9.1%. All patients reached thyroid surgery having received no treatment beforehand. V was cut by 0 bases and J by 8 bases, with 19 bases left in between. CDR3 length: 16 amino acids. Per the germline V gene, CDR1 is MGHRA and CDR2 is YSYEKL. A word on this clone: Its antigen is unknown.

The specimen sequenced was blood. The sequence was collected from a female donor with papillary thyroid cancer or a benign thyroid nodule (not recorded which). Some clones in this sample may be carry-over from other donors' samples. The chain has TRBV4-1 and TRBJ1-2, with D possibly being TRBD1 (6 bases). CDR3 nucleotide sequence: TGCGCCAGCAGCCAAGATACCCCGCCAGGGGCGCGGGGCTACACCTTC. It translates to CASSQDTPPGARGYTF.